Detailed here is one T cell receptor (beta chain). This receptor's antigen is unknown. Within one base of it there is no much larger clone, and no base qualities were kept. This sample stems from a study of blood T cell repertoires in COVID-19 (dated by TCRdb to the early 2020s). With respect to the entire study: Samples from collaborators originated in the United States, Italy and Spain and spanned both the acute and convalescent phases of COVID-19. The prospective study material was composed of cDNA or gDNA derived from T cells, B-cell-depleted T cells, or PBMCs. Where available, HLA class I and class II types were taken from metadata supplied by the sample provider and were not determined by assay-based typing. The repertoires were released in a freely available public database meant as a resource for research on the immune response to SARS-CoV-2. Deeply sampled blood TCRbeta repertoires from subjects exposed to, actively infected with, or recovered from COVID-19 were included in the dataset. Sample metadata almost always included a de-identified subject ID, COVID-19 status, age in years and sex. Samples were obtained from the ongoing ImmuneRACE study (first 160 participants) and from some 1,200 subjects provided by 6 global collaborators. General conclusions and limits of the study: How much clinical and demographic metadata was included differed by source and by participant, and the metadata was provided uncurated.

Whole blood was collected in K2EDTA tubes by collaborating institutions according to the institutions' own protocols. For TCRbeta analysis, collaborators shipped samples in one of three forms: frozen whole blood, isolated PBMCs, or DNA extracted from either of those sample types. The immunoSEQ Assay, a bias-controlled multiplex PCR, was used to amplify TCRbeta CDR3 regions from genomic DNA. The paper's data handling went like this. Nucleated cell counts per sample were estimated from amplification of reference gene primers within the assay. To quantify the absolute abundance of each unique TCRbeta CDR3 rearrangement, sequence reads were collapsed and filtered. For each sample, productive Simpson clonality was calculated as the square root of Simpson's diversity index across productive rearrangements. Not all clones reach the TCRdb copy of this immuneACCESS table, which keeps in-frame sequences only. Checked studies attribute under half of the gap to unresolved V genes and leave the rest unexplained. V, J and clone size derive from that table, while D and trimming were established from the DNA sequence. The sample table contains under 35,000 clones; only one count was recorded for 78% of them. The ten largest clones take up about 35% of the sample.

CDR1 SGHAT and CDR2 FQNNGV are derived from the germline V gene. From its cysteine to its phenylalanine, the CDR3 spans 13 amino acids. Kept here is only the CDR3 DNA, which spans 39 bases and is read in frame from base 1. V and J lose 2 bases and 8 bases, and a span of 10 bases separates them. Here the chain combines TRBV11-2 and TRBJ2-1; the D gene is not confidently resolved. Sequencing was done on a sample of peripheral blood. The source of this sequence is an elderly man with acute or convalescent COVID-19. The DNA sequence is given as TGTGCCAGCAGCTTACCTGGTCGGGATGAGCAGTTCTTC. The encoded protein is CASSLPGRDEQFF.